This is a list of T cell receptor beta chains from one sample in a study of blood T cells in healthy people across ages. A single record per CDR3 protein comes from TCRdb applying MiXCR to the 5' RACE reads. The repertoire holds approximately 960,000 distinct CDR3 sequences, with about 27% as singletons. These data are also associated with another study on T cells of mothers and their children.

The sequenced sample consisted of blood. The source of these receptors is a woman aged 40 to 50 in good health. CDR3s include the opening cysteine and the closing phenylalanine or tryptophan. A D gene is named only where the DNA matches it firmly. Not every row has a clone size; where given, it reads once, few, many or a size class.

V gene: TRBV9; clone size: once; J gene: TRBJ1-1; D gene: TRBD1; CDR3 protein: CASSYGQGTDTEAFF; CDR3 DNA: TGTGCCAGCAGCTACGGACAGGGAACAGACACTGAAGCTTTCTTT
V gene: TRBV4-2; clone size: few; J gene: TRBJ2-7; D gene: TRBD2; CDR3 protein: CASSRDSGGFYEQYF; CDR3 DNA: TGTGCCAGCAGCCGAGATTCGGGGGGGTTCTACGAGCAGTACTTC
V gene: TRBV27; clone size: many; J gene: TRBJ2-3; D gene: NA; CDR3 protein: CASSLRGSRMLNPDTQYF; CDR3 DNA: TGTGCCAGCAGTTTACGTGGAAGTCGGATGCTAAACCCAGATACGCAGTATTTT
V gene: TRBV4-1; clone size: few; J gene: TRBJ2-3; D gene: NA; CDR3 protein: CASSLRDALARTDTQYF; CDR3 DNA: TGCGCCAGCAGCCTACGGGACGCCCTCGCGCGCACAGATACGCAGTATTTT
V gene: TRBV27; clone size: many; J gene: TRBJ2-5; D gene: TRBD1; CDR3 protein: CASRATGGWETQYF; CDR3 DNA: TGTGCCAGCAGGGCTACAGGGGGCTGGGAGACCCAGTACTTC
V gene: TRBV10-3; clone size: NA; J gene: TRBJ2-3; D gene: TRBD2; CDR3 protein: CAMGGRADTQYF; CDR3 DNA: TGTGCCATGGGCGGGAGGGCAGATACGCAGTATTTT
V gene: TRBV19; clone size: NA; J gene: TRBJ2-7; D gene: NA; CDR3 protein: CARSTYSGDEQYF; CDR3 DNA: TGTGCCAGGAGTACCTACTCAGGGGACGAGCAGTACTTC
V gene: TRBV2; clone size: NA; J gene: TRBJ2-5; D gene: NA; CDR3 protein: CASSEDPFFSETQYF; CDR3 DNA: TGTGCCAGCAGTGAAGATCCCTTTTTCTCGGAGACCCAGTACTTC
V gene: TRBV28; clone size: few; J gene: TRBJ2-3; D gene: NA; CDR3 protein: CASAPRRGSRADTQYF; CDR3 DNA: TGTGCCAGCGCCCCTCGCCGGGGCAGCCGGGCAGATACGCAGTATTTT
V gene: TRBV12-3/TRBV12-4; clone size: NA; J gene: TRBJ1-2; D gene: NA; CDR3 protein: CASSFPPGTNYGYTF; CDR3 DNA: TGTGCCAGCAGTTTTCCCCCAGGCACTAACTATGGCTACACCTTC
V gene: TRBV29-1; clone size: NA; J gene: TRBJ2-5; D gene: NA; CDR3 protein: CSAVGEYEETQYF; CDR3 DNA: TGCAGCGCCGTCGGGGAGTATGAAGAGACCCAGTACTTC
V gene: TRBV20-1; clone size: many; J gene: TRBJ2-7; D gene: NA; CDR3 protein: CSALRGTYEQYF; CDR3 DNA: TGCAGTGCATTAAGGGGCACCTACGAGCAGTACTTC
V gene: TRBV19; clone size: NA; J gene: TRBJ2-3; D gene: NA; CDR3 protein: CASQQDPLGADTQYF; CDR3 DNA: TGTGCCAGCCAACAGGACCCACTTGGAGCAGATACGCAGTATTTT
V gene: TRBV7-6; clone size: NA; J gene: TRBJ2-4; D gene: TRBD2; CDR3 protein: CASSLARVSRGGNEQYF; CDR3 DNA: TGTGCCAGCAGCTTAGCGCGGGTATCGCGGGGGGGCAATGAGCAGTACTTC
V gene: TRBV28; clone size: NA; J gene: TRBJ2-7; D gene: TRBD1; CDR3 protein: CASIFRDRAYEQYF; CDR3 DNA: TGTGCCAGCATATTCCGGGACAGGGCCTACGAGCAGTACTTC
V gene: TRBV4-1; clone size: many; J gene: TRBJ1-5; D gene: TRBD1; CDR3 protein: CASSQRDTDRSTPQHF; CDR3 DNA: TGCGCCAGCAGCCAACGAGACACGGACAGGTCAACGCCCCAGCATTTT
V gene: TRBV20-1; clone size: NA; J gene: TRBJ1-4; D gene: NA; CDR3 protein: CSAEGPPNNEKRFF; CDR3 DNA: TGCAGTGCCGAGGGGCCGCCGAATAATGAAAAACGGTTTTTT
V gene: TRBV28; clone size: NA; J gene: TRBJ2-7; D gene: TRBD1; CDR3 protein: CASSLLGGQGAYEQYF; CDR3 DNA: TGTGCCAGCAGTTTATTAGGGGGACAGGGCGCCTACGAGCAGTACTTC
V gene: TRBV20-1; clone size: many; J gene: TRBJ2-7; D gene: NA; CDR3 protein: CSARDPSGVWEQYF; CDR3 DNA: TGCAGTGCTAGAGATCCCTCCGGGGTGTGGGAGCAGTACTTC
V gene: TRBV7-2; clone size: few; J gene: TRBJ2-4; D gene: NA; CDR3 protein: CASSPSLAKNIQYF; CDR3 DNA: TGTGCCAGCAGCCCGTCCCTAGCCAAAAACATTCAGTACTTC
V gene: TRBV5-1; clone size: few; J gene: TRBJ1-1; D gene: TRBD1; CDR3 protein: CASSKTGEVTEAFF; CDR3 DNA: TGCGCCAGCAGCAAGACAGGGGAGGTAACTGAAGCTTTCTTT
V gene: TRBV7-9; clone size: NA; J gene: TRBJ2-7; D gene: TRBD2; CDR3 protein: CAGSPGRGSYEQYF; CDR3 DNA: TGTGCCGGCAGCCCGGGGAGGGGCTCCTACGAGCAGTACTTC
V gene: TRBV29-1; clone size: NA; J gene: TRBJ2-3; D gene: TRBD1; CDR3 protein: CSVELERTGTDTQYF; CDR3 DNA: TGCAGCGTTGAATTGGAAAGGACAGGAACAGATACGCAGTATTTT
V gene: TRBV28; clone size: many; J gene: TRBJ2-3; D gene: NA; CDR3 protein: CASSGPLVTDTQYF; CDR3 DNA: TGTGCCAGCAGTGGGCCCCTAGTAACAGATACGCAGTATTTT
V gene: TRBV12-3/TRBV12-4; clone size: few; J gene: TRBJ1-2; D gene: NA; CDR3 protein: CASSSGKNYGYTF; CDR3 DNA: TGTGCCAGCAGTTCGGGGAAAAACTATGGCTACACCTTC
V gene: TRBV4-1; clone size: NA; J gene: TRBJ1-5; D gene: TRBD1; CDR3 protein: CASSRERDRAQPQHF; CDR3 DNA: TGCGCCAGCAGCCGAGAAAGGGACAGGGCTCAGCCCCAGCATTTT
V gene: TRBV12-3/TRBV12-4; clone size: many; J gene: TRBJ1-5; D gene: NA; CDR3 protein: CASSPDANQPQHF; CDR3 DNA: TGTGCCAGCAGTCCGGACGCAAATCAGCCCCAGCATTTT
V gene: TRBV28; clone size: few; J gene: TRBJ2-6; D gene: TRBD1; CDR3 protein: CASSLRWDRGVAGANVLTF; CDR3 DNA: TGTGCCAGCAGTTTAAGGTGGGACAGGGGGGTGGCTGGGGCCAACGTCCTGACTTTC
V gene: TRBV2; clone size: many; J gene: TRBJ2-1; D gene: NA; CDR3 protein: CASSPMGGMINEQFF; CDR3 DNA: TGTGCCAGCAGTCCAATGGGAGGAATGATAAATGAGCAGTTCTTC
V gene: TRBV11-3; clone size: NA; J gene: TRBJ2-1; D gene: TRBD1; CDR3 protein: CASSSGTGGLYNEQFF; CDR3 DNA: TGTGCCAGCAGCTCCGGGACAGGGGGCCTGTACAATGAGCAGTTCTTC
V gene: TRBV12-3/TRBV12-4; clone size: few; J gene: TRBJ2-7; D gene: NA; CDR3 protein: CASSFILMGDEQYF; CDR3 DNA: TGTGCCAGCAGTTTCATCTTGATGGGGGACGAGCAGTACTTC
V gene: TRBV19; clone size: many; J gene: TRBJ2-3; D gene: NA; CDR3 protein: CASSIAASLKTDTQYF; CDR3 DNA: TGTGCCAGTAGTATAGCTGCGTCCCTGAAAACAGATACGCAGTATTTT
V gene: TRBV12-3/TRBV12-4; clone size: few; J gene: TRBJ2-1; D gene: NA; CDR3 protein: CASSPRFGLDNEQFF; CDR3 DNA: TGTGCCAGCAGTCCTAGGTTCGGCCTAGACAATGAGCAGTTCTTC
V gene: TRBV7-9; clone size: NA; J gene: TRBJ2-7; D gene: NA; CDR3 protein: CASSQMGTYEQYF; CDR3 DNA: TGTGCCAGCAGCCAAATGGGAACCTACGAGCAGTACTTC
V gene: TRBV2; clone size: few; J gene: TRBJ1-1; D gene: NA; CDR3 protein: CACSEGRVFTEAFF; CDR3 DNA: TGTGCCTGCAGTGAAGGAAGGGTTTTCACTGAAGCTTTCTTT
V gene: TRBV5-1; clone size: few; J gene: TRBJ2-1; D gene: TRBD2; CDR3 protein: CASRSRGEGEQFF; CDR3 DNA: TGCGCCAGCAGATCACGGGGGGAGGGTGAGCAGTTCTTC
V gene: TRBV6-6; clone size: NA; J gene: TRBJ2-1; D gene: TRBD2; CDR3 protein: CASSYGTSGDEQFF; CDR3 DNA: TGTGCCAGCAGTTACGGGACTAGTGGCGATGAGCAGTTCTTC
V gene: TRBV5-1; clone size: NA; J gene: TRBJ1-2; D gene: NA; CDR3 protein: CASSLAGGGDGDTF; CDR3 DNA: TGCGCCAGCAGCTTGGCCGGCGGCGGGGATGGCGACACCTTC
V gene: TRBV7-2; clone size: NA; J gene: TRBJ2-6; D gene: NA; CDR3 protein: CASSLEVSGANVLTF; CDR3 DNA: TGTGCCAGCAGCTTAGAAGTCTCGGGGGCCAACGTCCTGACTTTC
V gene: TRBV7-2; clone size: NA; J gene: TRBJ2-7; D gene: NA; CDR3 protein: CASSLQTNEQYF; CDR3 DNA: TGTGCCAGCAGCCTTCAAACCAATGAGCAGTACTTC
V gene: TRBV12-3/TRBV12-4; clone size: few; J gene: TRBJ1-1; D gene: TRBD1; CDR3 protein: CASRPGQGFAEAFF; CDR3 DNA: TGTGCCAGCAGACCGGGACAGGGGTTTGCTGAAGCTTTCTTT
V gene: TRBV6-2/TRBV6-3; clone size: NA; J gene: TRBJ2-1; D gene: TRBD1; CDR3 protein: CASSLTRTGDRNEQFF; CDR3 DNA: TGTGCCAGCAGCTTAACTAGGACAGGGGACCGCAATGAGCAGTTCTTC
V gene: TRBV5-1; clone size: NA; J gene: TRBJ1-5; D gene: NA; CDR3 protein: CASSLHGQISYQPQHF; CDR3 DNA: TGCGCCAGCAGCTTGCACGGACAGATTAGCTATCAGCCCCAGCATTTT
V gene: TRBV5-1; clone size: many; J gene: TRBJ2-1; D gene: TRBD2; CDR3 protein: CASSLDSGASYNEQFF; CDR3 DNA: TGCGCCAGCAGCTTAGATAGCGGGGCCTCCTACAATGAGCAGTTCTTC
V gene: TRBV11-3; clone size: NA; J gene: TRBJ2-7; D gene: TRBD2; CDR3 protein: CASSAPGRGAYEQYF; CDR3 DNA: TGTGCCAGCAGCGCTCCCGGGCGGGGGGCCTACGAGCAGTACTTC
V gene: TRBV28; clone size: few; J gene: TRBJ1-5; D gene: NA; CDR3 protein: CASTDPQGGNQPQHF; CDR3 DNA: TGTGCCAGCACCGACCCGCAGGGAGGAAATCAGCCCCAGCATTTT
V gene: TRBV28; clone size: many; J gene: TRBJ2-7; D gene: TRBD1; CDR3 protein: CASTKYGTGEYEQYF; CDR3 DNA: TGTGCCAGCACCAAATACGGGACAGGAGAATACGAGCAGTACTTC
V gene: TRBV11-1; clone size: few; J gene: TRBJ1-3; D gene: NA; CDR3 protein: CASSLGPGGNTIYF; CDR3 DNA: TGTGCCAGCAGCCTGGGCCCCGGCGGAAACACCATATATTTT
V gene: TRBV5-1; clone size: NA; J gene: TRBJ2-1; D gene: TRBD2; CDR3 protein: CASTLQLAGGEDEQFF; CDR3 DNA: TGCGCCAGCACCCTTCAGCTAGCGGGGGGCGAAGATGAGCAGTTCTTC